This TCR beta chain emerged from a study of T cell responses to AZD1222 COVID-19 vaccine. The V gene lost 3 bases and the J gene lost 8 bases, with 14 bases spanning the gap. The CDR3 loop spans 15 amino acids. Germline V gene lookup returns CDR1 SGHTA and CDR2 FQGNSA. The method was immunoSEQ multiplex PCR; TCRdb's version includes in-frame clones alone and lacks a portion of them. The sample carries fewer than 120,000 clones, more than 90% recorded once. The TCR sequence derives from an adult who received the AZD1222 COVID-19 vaccine. The chain combines TRBV7-2 with TRBJ1-6, with D possibly matching TRBD1 (6 bases). The sequences come from peripheral blood, collected 28 days after the second AZD1222 dose. Here the CDR3 DNA reads TGTGCCAGCAGCTTGATTGGGGGGCTTGATTCACCCCTCCACTTT. Its translation: CASSLIGGLDSPLHF.